This T cell receptor (beta chain) was captured by sequencing in a study of blood T cell repertoires in COVID-19. Study in general: Whether acute or convalescent, the COVID-19 samples came from the United States, Italy and Spain. T cells, B-cell-depleted T cells, or PBMCs supplied cDNA or gDNA.

V was pared by 1 base and J by 9 bases, with 11 bases of the junction left unmatched. The CDR3 length is 16 residues. Germline CDR1 reads SGHNT; CDR2 reads YENEEA. In the study's own analysis: Using reference gene primer amplification, nucleated cell counts were estimated. TCRdb keeps only in-frame clones here, not all; method: immunoSEQ multiplex PCR. The DNA gave D and trimming, while V, J and clone size come from that table. The sample records approximately 240,000 clones, about 86% being singletons. The J gene is TRBJ2-1, the V gene TRBV11-3; 8 bases match TRBD2. Input material: peripheral blood. The source of this sequence is a woman in her thirties who had recovered from COVID-19. DNA for the CDR3: TGTGCCAGCAGCTTAGCGGGGGCGGGGGGAGTTTGTGAGCAGTTCTTC. It translates to CASSLAGAGGVCEQFF.